This T cell receptor beta chain was captured by sequencing in a study of blood T cell repertoires in COVID-19. As for the study in general: Acute-phase and convalescent COVID-19 samples originated in the United States, Italy and Spain. In each case, the material was cDNA or gDNA derived from T cells, B-cell-depleted T cells, or PBMCs.

The CDR3 is 16 amino acids. V dropped 4 bases and J dropped 0 bases, with 13 bases sitting between them. Germline values: CDR1 SGHRS, CDR2 YFSETQ. Source study methods: Amplification from reference gene primers served as the basis for estimated nucleated cell counts. Profiling relied on immunoSEQ multiplex PCR, and the TCRdb table lists in-frame clones only, not all of them. D and trimming come from the DNA, and the V and J calls and clone size come from that table. Here the sample spans about 160,000 clones, about 85% being singletons. The sequence was collected from a man between 40 and 49 years old with acute or convalescent COVID-19. The sequencing sample was made of peripheral blood. The gene calls are TRBV5-1 and TRBJ2-2; no clear D. CDR3 sequence (DNA): TGCGCCAGCAGCCTTCGACTGGATACGAACACCGGGGAGCTGTTTTTT. It is translated as CASSLRLDTNTGELFF.